Presented here are 18 T cell receptor beta chains from one specimen sequenced in a study of vaccination and CD4 T cells after COVID-19. Documented treatment: approximately 9-day PBMC culture with coronavirus spike peptide pools or control peptides (ViraFEST assay). Sequencing of DNA taken from cultured CD4+ T cells relied on the Oncomine TCR Beta short-read assay. TCRdb re-called the PCR reads through MiXCR, storing one row per CDR3 protein. The sample lists around 16,000 distinct CDR3 sequences, around half occurring once. Their specific antigens are unknown. Specimen: CD4+ T cells from blood, cultured in vitro. The receptor source for this set is a human donor who had recovered from COVID-19.

The gene calls are TRBV7-9 and TRBJ2-1, with 10 bases identical to TRBD1. This CDR3 spans 15 amino acids. Germline V CDR1 and CDR2: SEHNR, FQNEAQ (reference sequence). Trimming at V came to 3 bases and at J to 9 bases, leaving 8 bases not matched to a gene. The CDR3 loop is CASSFGTGEGGEQFF. DNA for the CDR3: TGTGCCAGCAGCTTCGGGACAGGGGAAGGCGGTGAGCAGTTCTTC.

The V call is TRBV5-1, the J call TRBJ2-7; the D gene is possibly TRBD2 (5 bases). With 0 bases removed from V and 2 bases from J, the gap between germline ends came to 12 bases. Germline loops: CDR1 SGHRS, CDR2 YFSETQ. CDR3 size: 15 residues. The CDR3 DNA sequence: TGCGCCAGCAGCTTGGTAAGCGGCCTGGCCTACGAGCAGTACTTC. Protein product: CASSLVSGLAYEQYF. Combining the CDR3 with reference TRBV5-1 and TRBJ2-7 gives the whole variable domain KAGVTQTPRYLIKTRGQQVTLSCSPISGHRSVSWYQQTPGQGLQFLFEYFSETQRNKGNFPGRFSGRQFSNSRSEMNVSTLELGDSALYLCASSLVSGLAYEQYFGPGTRLTVT.

The chain has TRBV6-1 and TRBJ2-5; 14 bases are a match to TRBD2. The V gene end was trimmed by 4 bases and the J gene end by 5 bases; junction bases not matched to a gene: 9. Germline lookup yields CDR1 MNHNS and CDR2 SASEGT. The CDR3 contains 17 residues. Written as DNA, the CDR3 is TGTGCCAGCAGTGCAGGAGGGACTAGCGGGAGTTGGGAGACCCAGTACTTC. Its protein is CASSAGGTSGSWETQYF.

The genes are TRBV29-1 and TRBJ2-3, with D tentatively TRBD1 (6 bases). The CDR3 totals 13 residues. Trimming took 3 bases from V and 2 from J, leaving 9 bases between them. In germline, CDR1 is SQVTM, CDR2 ANQGSEA. The CDR3 DNA reads TGCAGCGTTGAGGGACAATACACAGATACGCAGTATTTT. Amino acid sequence: CSVEGQYTDTQYF.

This clonotype was observed a single time. This chain connects TRBV11-2 to TRBJ1-5; no firm D call. The germline V gene has CDR1 SGHAT and CDR2 FQNNGV. The CDR3 loop spans 14 amino acids. Deletions cut 0 bases from V and 5 bases from J, with 8 bases between. This CDR3 reads CASSLERGDQPQHF. CDR3 sequence (DNA): TGTGCCAGCAGCTTAGAGCGTGGGGATCAGCCCCAGCATTTT.

This clonotype was found a few times. The CDR3: CASSRTGSGTEAFF. As DNA, the CDR3 is TGTGCCAGCAGCCGGACAGGGTCGGGCACTGAAGCTTTCTTT. This chain uses TRBV7-2 with TRBJ1-1, with 8 bases aligning to TRBD1. The trim removed 5 bases at V and 4 bases at J, leaving 6 bases unmatched. This CDR3 comprises 14 residues. Germline CDR1 SGHTA, CDR2 FQGNSA.

The rearrangement links TRBV18 to TRBJ1-2, with D maybe TRBD1 (5 bases). V lost 1 base to trimming and J lost 2 bases, with 14 bases between them. The CDR3 length is 16 residues. The germline gives CDR1 KGHSH, CDR2 LQKENI. Here the CDR3 DNA reads TGTGCCAGCTCACCACGGGGCAAACCCGGCAACTATGGCTACACCTTC. It codes for CASSPRGKPGNYGYTF.

J is TRBJ1-1 and V is TRBV7-9; 9 nucleotides align to TRBD1. J lost 7 bases, V lost 5 bases, and 17 bases had no gene match. This CDR3 is 17 amino acids long. The germline gives CDR1 SEHNR, CDR2 FQNEAQ (reference sequence). The CDR3 loop is CASSSTGVEGQGVEAFF. The DNA for the CDR3 is TGTGCCAGCAGCAGCACGGGGGTTGAGGGACAGGGTGTTGAAGCTTTCTTT.

The chain carries TRBV12-3 or TRBV12-4 and TRBJ1-5, with D maybe TRBD1 (5 bases). Trimming removed 3 bases from V and 0 bases from J, with 12 bases in between. The CDR3 consists of 16 residues. The CDR3, as DNA: TGTGCCAGCAGTTTCCGGGACGGAGATAGCAATCAGCCCCAGCATTTT. This translates into CASSFRDGDSNQPQHF.

This chain links TRBV12-2 with TRBJ2-7; the table's D call of TRBD1 was not tested on the DNA. TRBV12-2 is tagged as a pseudogene. CDR3 length: 15 amino acids. The CDR3 spells CASRLIPGYIYEQYF. The CDR3 bases are TGTGCAAGTCGCTTAATTCCGGGGTACATCTACGAGCAGTACTTC.

This chain connects TRBV7-3 to TRBJ1-1; no clear D gene. Trimming removed 5 bases from V and 1 base from J, with 17 bases in between. Per germline, CDR1 SGHTA and CDR2 FQGTGA. The CDR3 has 16 residues. DNA of the CDR3: TGTGCCAGCAGCCCCCTCAGAGGAGGGTCGAACACTGAAGCTTTCTTT. Protein sequence: CASSPLRGGSNTEAFF.

V gene TRBV27 combines with J gene TRBJ2-7; no definite D call. Germline CDR1 and CDR2: MNHEY and SMNVEV (reference sequence). V lost 5 bases and J lost 0, with 8 bases in between. There are 13 residues in the CDR3. The CDR3 DNA reads as TGTGCCAGCAGTCCCTACCCCTCCTACGAGCAGTACTTC. Amino acids: CASSPYPSYEQYF.

The rearrangement uses TRBV6-1 and TRBJ2-7; D perhaps matches TRBD1 (6 bases). CDR3 size: 14 residues. Trimming took off 6 bases at V and 3 bases at J, with 15 bases between the two ends. Germline CDR1 and CDR2: MNHNS and SASEGT. CDR3 bases: TGTGCCAGCAGGCCGTATGGGGGCAACTACGAGCAGTACTTC. Translation: CASRPYGGNYEQYF.

CDR3 in DNA: TGTGCCAGCAGCCCCCGGACTTCTAGCTCCTACGAGCAGTACTTC. It yields the protein CASSPRTSSSYEQYF. The genes are TRBV11-1 and TRBJ2-7; D is possibly TRBD2 (5 bases). The CDR3 is 15 amino acids. Deletions cut 5 bases from V and 0 bases from J, with 14 bases between. CDR1 and CDR2 from the germline V gene are SGHAT and FQDESV (reference sequence).

This sequence joins TRBV25-1 and TRBJ2-7, with 15 bases that match TRBD2. Per the germline V gene, CDR1 is MGHDK and CDR2 is SYGVNS. The CDR3 sequence is 15 residues long. The ends lost 6 bases at V and 6 bases at J; junction bases unmatched: 6. The CDR3 DNA sequence: TGTGCCAGCAGCCGGGGACTAGCGGGGGGCCTCGAGCAGTACTTC. It is translated as CASSRGLAGGLEQYF.

This clonotype has just one count. The rearrangement uses TRBV30 and TRBJ1-4; possible D gene TRBD1, 6 bases. Germline V gene lookup returns CDR1 GTSNPN and CDR2 SVGIG (reference sequence). The V gene lost 3 bases and the J gene lost 6 bases, with 14 bases spanning the gap. This CDR3 contains 14 residues. CDR3 nucleotides: TGTGCCTGGAGGGGGGGCGGACCTTATGAAAAACTGTTTTTT. Translation: CAWRGGGPYEKLFF.

This chain connects TRBV7-9 to TRBJ2-5; D is unresolved. CDR3 length: 14 residues. Germline V gene data show CDR1 as SEHNR and CDR2 as FQNEAQ (reference sequence). Trimming cost V 1 base and J 4 bases, with 10 bases left between them. The CDR3 sequence: CASSLGMDGETQYF. The CDR3 nucleotides are TGTGCCAGCAGCTTAGGGATGGATGGAGAGACCCAGTACTTC.

The chain recombines TRBV5-1 with TRBJ1-2, with a weak D call TRBD1 (5 bases). The CDR3 is 13 amino acids. Trimming left V 5 bases short and J 3 bases short, with 11 bases between. Germline V CDR1 and CDR2: SGHRS, YFSETQ. CDR3 in amino acids: CASRPGTDYGYTF. CDR3 DNA sequence: TGCGCCAGCAGACCCGGGACGGACTATGGCTACACCTTC.